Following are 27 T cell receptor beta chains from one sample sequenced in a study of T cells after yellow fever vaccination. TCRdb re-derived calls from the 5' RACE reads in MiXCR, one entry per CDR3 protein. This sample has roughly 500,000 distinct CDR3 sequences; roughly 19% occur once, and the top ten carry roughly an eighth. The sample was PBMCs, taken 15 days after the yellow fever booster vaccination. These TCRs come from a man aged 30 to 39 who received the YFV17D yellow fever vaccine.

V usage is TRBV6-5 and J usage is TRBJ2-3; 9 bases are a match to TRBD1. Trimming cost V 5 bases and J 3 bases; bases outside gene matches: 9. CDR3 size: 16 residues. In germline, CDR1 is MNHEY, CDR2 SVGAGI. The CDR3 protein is CASSNPGTGWTDTQYF. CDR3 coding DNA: TGTGCCAGCAGTAACCCCGGGACAGGGTGGACAGATACGCAGTATTTT.

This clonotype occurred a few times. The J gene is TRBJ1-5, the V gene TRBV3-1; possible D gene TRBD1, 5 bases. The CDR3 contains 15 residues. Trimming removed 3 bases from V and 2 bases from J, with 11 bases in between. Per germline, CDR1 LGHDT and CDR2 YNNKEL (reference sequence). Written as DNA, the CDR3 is TGTGCCAGCAGCCAGGGTGTAGGGGGCAATCAGCCCCAGCATTTT. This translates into CASSQGVGGNQPQHF.

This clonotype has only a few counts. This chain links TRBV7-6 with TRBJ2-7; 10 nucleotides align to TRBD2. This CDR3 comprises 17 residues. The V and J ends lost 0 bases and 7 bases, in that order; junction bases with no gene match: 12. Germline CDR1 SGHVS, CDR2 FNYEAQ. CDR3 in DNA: TGTGCCAGCAGCTTAGCGATAGGCCTAGCGGGAGAAAATGAGCAGTACTTC. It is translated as CASSLAIGLAGENEQYF. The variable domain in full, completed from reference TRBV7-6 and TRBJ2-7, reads GAGVSQSPRYKVTKRGQDVALRCDPISGHVSLYWYRQALGQGPEFLTYFNYEAQQDKSGLPNDRFSAERPEGSISTLTIQRTEQRDSAMYRCASSLAIGLAGENEQYFGPGTRLTVT.

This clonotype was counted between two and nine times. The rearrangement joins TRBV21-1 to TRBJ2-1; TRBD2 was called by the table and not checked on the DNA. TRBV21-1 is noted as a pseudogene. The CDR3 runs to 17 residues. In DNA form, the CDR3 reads TGTGCCAGCAGCAAAGTTATCACTAGCGAGACGAACAATGAGCAGTTCTTC. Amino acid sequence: CASSKVITSETNNEQFF.

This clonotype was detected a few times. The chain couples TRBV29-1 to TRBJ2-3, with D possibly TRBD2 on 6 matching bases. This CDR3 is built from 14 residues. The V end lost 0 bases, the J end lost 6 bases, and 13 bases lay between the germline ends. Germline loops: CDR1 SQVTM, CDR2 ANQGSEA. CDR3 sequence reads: CSVEENRRADTQYF. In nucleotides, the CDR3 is TGCAGCGTTGAAGAAAACAGGAGGGCGGATACGCAGTATTTT.

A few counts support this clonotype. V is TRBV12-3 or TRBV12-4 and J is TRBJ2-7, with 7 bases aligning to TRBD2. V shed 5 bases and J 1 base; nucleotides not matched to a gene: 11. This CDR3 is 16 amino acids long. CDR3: CASSPAPGLSSYEQYF. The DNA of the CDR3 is TGTGCCAGCAGTCCCGCTCCGGGACTATCATCCTACGAGCAGTACTTC.

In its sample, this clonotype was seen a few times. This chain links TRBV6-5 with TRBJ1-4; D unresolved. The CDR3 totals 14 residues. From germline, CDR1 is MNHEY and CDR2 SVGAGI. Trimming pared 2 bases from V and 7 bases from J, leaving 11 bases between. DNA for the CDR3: TGTGCCAGCAGTTACGGTCCGGGTCGTGAAAAACTGTTTTTT. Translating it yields CASSYGPGREKLFF.

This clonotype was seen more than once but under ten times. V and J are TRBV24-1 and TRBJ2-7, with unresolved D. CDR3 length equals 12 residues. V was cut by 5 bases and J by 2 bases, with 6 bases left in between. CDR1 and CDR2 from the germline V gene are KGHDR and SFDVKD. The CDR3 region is CATSVSTYEQYF. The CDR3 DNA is TGTGCCACCAGTGTTAGCACCTACGAGCAGTACTTC.

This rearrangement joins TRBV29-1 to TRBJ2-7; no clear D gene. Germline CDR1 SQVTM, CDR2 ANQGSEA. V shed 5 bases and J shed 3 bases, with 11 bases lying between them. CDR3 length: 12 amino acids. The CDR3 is CSVRSRVYEQYF. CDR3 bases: TGCAGCGTTCGTTCCAGAGTCTACGAGCAGTACTTC.

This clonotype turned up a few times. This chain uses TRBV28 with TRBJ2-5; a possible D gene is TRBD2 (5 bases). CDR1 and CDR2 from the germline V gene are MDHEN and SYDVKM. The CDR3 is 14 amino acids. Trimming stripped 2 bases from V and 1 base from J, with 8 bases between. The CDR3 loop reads CASSLRELQETQYF. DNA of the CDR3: TGTGCCAGCAGTTTAAGGGAGCTCCAAGAGACCCAGTACTTC.

The DNA for the CDR3 is TGTGCCAGCAGTTACCAGGGGGCCGGGGAGCTGTTTTTT. Translating it yields CASSYQGAGELFF. The rearrangement uses TRBV6-5 and TRBJ2-2; 7 nucleotides match TRBD1. CDR3 length: 13 amino acids. Germline V gene sequence: CDR1 MNHEY, CDR2 SVGAGI. With 2 bases clipped from V and 6 bases from J, the junction kept 0 bases outside the gene matches.

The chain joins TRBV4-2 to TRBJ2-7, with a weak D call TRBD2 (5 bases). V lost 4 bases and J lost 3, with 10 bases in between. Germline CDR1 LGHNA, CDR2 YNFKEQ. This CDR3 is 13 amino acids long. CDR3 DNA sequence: TGTGCCAGCAGCCCGAGACGGGGCTACGAGCAGTACTTC. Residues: CASSPRRGYEQYF.

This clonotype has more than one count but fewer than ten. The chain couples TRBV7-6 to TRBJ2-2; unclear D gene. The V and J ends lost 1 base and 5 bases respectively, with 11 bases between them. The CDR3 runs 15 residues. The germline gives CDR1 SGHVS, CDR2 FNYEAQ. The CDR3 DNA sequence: TGTGCCAGCAGCTTAGGACGCGGCCGGACCGGGGAGCTGTTTTTT. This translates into CASSLGRGRTGELFF.

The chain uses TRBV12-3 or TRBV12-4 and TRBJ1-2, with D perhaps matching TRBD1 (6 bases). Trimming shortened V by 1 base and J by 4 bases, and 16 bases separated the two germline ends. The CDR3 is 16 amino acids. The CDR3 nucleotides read TGTGCCAGCAGTTTAGACGGGGGAGGGGGGTTCTATGGCTACACCTTC. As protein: CASSLDGGGGFYGYTF.

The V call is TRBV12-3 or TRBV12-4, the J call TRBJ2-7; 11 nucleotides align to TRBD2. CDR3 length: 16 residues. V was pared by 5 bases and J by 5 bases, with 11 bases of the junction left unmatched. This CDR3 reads CASSGLPGLAAHEQYF. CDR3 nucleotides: TGTGCCAGCAGTGGACTACCGGGACTAGCGGCCCACGAGCAGTACTTC.

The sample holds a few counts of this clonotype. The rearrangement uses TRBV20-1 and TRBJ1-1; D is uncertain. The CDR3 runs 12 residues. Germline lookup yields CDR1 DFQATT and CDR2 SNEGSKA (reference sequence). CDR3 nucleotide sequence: TGCAGCTATTCTAGGTTGAACACTGAAGCTTTCTTT. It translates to CSYSRLNTEAFF.

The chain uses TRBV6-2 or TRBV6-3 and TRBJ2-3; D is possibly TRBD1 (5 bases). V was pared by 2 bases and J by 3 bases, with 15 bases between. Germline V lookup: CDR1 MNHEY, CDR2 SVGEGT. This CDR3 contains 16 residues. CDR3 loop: CASSYPTVPRTDTQYF. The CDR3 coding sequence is TGTGCCAGCAGTTACCCGACAGTTCCCAGGACAGATACGCAGTATTTT.

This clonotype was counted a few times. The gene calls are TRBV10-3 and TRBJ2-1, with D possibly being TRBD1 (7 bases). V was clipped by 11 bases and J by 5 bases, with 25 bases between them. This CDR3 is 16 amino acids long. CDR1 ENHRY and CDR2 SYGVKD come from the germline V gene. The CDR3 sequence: CASLAGGASVDNEQFF. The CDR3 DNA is TGTGCCTCCCTCGCAGGGGGAGCTAGCGTAGACAATGAGCAGTTCTTC.

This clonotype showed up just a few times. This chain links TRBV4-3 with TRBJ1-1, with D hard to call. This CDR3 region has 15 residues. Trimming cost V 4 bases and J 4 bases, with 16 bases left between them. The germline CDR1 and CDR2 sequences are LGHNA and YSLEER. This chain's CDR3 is CASSLGGLVRTEAFF. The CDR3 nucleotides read TGCGCCAGCAGCCTTGGAGGGCTAGTACGCACTGAAGCTTTCTTT.

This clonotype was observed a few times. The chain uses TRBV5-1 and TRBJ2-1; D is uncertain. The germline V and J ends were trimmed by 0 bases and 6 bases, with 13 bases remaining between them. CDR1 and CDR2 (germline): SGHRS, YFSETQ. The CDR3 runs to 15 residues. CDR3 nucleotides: TGCGCCAGCAGCTTGGCCCGTGTGCAGGCCAATGAGCAGTTCTTC. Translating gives CASSLARVQANEQFF.

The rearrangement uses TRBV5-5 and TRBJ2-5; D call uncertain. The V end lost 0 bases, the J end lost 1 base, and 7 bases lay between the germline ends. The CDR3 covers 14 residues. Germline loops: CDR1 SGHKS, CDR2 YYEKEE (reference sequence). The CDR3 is CASSLVQPQETQYF. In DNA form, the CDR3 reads TGTGCCAGCAGCTTGGTACAGCCCCAAGAGACCCAGTACTTC.

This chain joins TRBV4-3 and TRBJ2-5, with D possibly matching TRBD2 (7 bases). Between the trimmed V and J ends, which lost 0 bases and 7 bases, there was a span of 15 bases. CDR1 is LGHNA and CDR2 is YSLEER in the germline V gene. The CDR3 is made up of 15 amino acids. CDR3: CASSQDWGGPATQYF. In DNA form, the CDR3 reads TGCGCCAGCAGCCAAGACTGGGGGGGCCCCGCGACCCAGTACTTC.

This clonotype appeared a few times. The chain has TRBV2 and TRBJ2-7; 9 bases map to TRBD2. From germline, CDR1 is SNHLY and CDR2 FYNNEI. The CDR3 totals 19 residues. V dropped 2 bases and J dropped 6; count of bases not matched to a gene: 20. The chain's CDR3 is CASSEPREGQAAGGREQYF. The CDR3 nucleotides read TGTGCCAGCAGTGAACCGCGGGAGGGGCAAGCGGCCGGAGGGCGCGAGCAGTACTTC.

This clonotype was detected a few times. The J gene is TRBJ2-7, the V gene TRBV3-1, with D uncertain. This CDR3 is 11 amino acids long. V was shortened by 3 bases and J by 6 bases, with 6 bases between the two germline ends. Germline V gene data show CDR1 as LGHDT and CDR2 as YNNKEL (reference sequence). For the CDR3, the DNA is TGTGCCAGCAGCCAGGCTTCCGAGCAGTACTTC. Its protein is CASSQASEQYF.

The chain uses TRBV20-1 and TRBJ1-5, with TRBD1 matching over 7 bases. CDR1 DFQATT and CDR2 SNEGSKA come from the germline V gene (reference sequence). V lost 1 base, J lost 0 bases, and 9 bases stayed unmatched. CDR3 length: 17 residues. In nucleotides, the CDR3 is TGCAGTGCTAGAGGGACAGGTTTAACTTATAGCAATCAGCCCCAGCATTTT. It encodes CSARGTGLTYSNQPQHF.

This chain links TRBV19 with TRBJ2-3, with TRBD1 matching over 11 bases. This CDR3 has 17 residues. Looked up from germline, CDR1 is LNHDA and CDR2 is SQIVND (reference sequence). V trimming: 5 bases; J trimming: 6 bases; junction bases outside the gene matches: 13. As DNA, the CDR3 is TGTGCCAGTAGTGCCCGACCCGGGACAGGGGGTTCGGATACGCAGTATTTT. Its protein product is CASSARPGTGGSDTQYF. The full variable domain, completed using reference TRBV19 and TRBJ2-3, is DGGITQSPKYLFRKEGQNVTLSCEQNLNHDAMYWYRQDPGQGLRLIYYSQIVNDFQKGDIAEGYSVSREKKESFPLTVTSAQKNPTAFYLCASSARPGTGGSDTQYFGPGTRLTVL.

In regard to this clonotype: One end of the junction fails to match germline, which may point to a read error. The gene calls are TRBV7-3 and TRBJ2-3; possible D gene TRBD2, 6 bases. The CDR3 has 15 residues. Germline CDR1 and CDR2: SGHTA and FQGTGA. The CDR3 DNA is TGTGCCAGCTGCTTAGCTGGAGGGCCAGAAGATAGGCAGTATTTT. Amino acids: CASCLAGGPEDRQYF.